This T cell receptor (beta chain) was identified in a study of blood T cell repertoires in COVID-19. This CDR3 spans 14 amino acids. With 3 bases clipped from V and 5 bases from J, the junction kept 5 bases outside the gene matches. Per the germline V gene, CDR1 is KGHDR and CDR2 is SFDVKD. Profiled with immunoSEQ multiplex PCR; TCRdb holds only in-frame clones, not every one. The sample has about 400,000 clones; approximately 91% are singletons. Sequenced input: PBMCs or T cells enriched from blood (not recorded which). This chain joins TRBV24-1 and TRBJ2-5; 7 bases are shared with TRBD1. The receptor was isolated from a woman aged 40-49 years with acute COVID-19. CDR3 DNA: TGTGCCACCAGTGATGACAGGGTTTGGGAGACCCAGTACTTC. As protein: CATSDDRVWETQYF.